What follows are 14 T cell receptor beta chains derived from one specimen sequenced in a study of blood T cell repertoires in COVID-19. Sequenced by immunoSEQ multiplex PCR; TCRdb stores in-frame clones only, minus some. The data contain approximately 150,000 clones, about 86% of them seen just once; the ten biggest clones take up approximately 3.5%. The specimen was peripheral blood. The receptors were sampled from a man aged 65-85 years with acute or convalescent COVID-19.

V gene TRBV28 combines with J gene TRBJ1-5; D uncertain. Trimming took off 6 bases at V and 1 base at J, with 13 bases between the two ends. Germline V CDR1 and CDR2: MDHEN, SYDVKM. This CDR3 is built from 15 residues. CDR3 sequence: CASSPGDKSNQPQHF. The CDR3 bases are TGTGCCAGCAGCCCCGGTGACAAAAGCAATCAGCCCCAGCATTTT. Full variable domain (remainder filled in from reference TRBV28 and TRBJ1-5): DVKVTQSSRYLVKRTGEKVFLECVQDMDHENMFWYRQDPGLGLRLIYFSYDVKMKEKGDIPEGYSVSREKKERFSLILESASTNQTSMYLCASSPGDKSNQPQHFGDGTRLSIL.

This rearrangement joins TRBV7-9 to TRBJ2-7; 9 nucleotides agree with TRBD2. CDR3 size: 15 residues. Unmatched junction bases numbered 5, after V lost 0 bases and J lost 5 bases. Germline CDR1 is SEHNR and CDR2 is FQNEAQ (reference sequence). The chain's CDR3 is CASSLAQSSGNEQYF. The CDR3 region has the DNA TGTGCCAGCAGCTTAGCTCAGTCTAGCGGGAACGAGCAGTACTTC.

This clone appeared once. One end of the junction varies from germline; a read error may be responsible. This chain uses TRBV6-9 with TRBJ1-4; D is possibly TRBD1 (5 bases). Germline CDR1 reads MNHGY; CDR2 reads SVAAGI. The CDR3 sequence is 12 residues long. CDR3 coding DNA: TGCACCGGGCAGGGCTGGCGAGGAAAACTGTTTTTT. Its translation is CTGQGWRGKLFF.

The J gene is TRBJ2-7, the V gene TRBV25-1; the D gene is possibly TRBD1 (6 bases). The V gene's germline CDR1 is MGHDK and CDR2 SYGVNS. The CDR3 is 15 residues long. Trimming removed 5 bases at V and 4 bases at J, with 18 bases between. The CDR3 sequence is CASSNQQGPPYEQYF. CDR3 sequence (DNA): TGTGCCAGCAGTAACCAACAGGGACCTCCTTACGAGCAGTACTTC.

The rearrangement joins TRBV28 to TRBJ1-2; D unclear. V lost 2 bases and J lost 2, with 9 bases in between. Per germline, CDR1 MDHEN and CDR2 SYDVKM. This CDR3 has 14 residues. CDR3 sequence (DNA): TGTGCCAGCAGTTTACCTTCCAGGAACTATGGCTACACCTTC. Encoded protein: CASSLPSRNYGYTF.

The gene calls are TRBV6-2 or TRBV6-3 and TRBJ1-1; possible D gene TRBD1, 5 bases. The germline V gene encodes CDR1 MNHEY and CDR2 SVGEGT. Trimming removed 2 bases from V and 0 bases from J, with 10 bases in between. This CDR3 comprises 15 residues. The DNA of the CDR3 is TGTGCCAGCAGTTACCAGGGCCTTATGAACACTGAAGCTTTCTTT. Protein: CASSYQGLMNTEAFF.

The CDR3 nucleotides read TGTGCCAGTACACAGGGACTAGCCCCCAACAATGAGCAGTTCTTC. The encoded protein is CASTQGLAPNNEQFF. The chain links TRBV19 to TRBJ2-1, with 9 bases identical to TRBD2. The CDR3 totals 15 residues. With V trimmed by 7 bases and J by 5 bases, 9 bases remained unmatched. Looked up from germline, CDR1 is LNHDA and CDR2 is SQIVND (reference sequence).

The chain is built from TRBV5-4 and TRBJ1-2; 8 nucleotides match TRBD1. The V and J ends lost 2 bases and 6 bases, in that order; junction bases with no gene match: 3. The CDR3 spans 13 residues. Germline lookup yields CDR1 SGHNT and CDR2 YYREEE (reference sequence). The CDR3 region is CASSFGQGNGYTF. CDR3 DNA: TGTGCCAGCAGCTTCGGACAGGGAAATGGCTACACCTTC.

The chain employs TRBV5-1 and TRBJ1-1; D possibly corresponds to TRBD1 (6 bases). The V gene's germline CDR1 is SGHRS and CDR2 YFSETQ. V was clipped by 3 bases and J by 0 bases, with 12 bases between them. The CDR3 length is 15 residues. CDR3 loop: CASSSPGQMNTEAFF. CDR3 bases: TGCGCCAGCAGCTCCCCGGGACAAATGAACACTGAAGCTTTCTTT.

The chain links TRBV9 to TRBJ2-7; TRBD1 is a possible D gene (6 bases). The V and J ends lost 4 bases and 0 bases respectively, with 11 bases between them. There are 14 residues in the CDR3. CDR1 is SGDLS and CDR2 is YYNGEE in the germline V gene. The CDR3: CASSPQDSSYEQYF. The CDR3 bases are TGTGCCAGCAGCCCTCAGGACAGCTCCTACGAGCAGTACTTC.

There are a few counts of this clone. The chain's CDR3 is CASSESRRGELFF. The CDR3 nucleotides are TGCGCCAGCAGTGAGTCACGGAGGGGGGAGCTGTTTTTT. The V and J genes are TRBV10-2 and TRBJ2-2; tentatively, D is TRBD2 (5 bases). CDR3 length: 13 residues. CDR1 and CDR2 (germline): WSHSY, SAAADI. The germline V and J ends were trimmed by 0 bases and 8 bases, with 7 bases remaining between them.

The rearrangement uses TRBV5-4 and TRBJ1-1, with D tentatively TRBD1 (6 bases). The CDR3 length is 14 residues. CDR1 is SGHNT, CDR2 YYREEE, per germline (reference sequence). The V and J ends lost 3 bases and 3 bases respectively, with 12 bases between them. The CDR3 nucleotides are TGTGCCAGCAGCTCGGGGGGCCATCACACTGAAGCTTTCTTT. Protein sequence: CASSSGGHHTEAFF.

V and J are TRBV7-2 and TRBJ2-1; 7 nucleotides agree with TRBD1. This CDR3 comprises 14 residues. The ends lost 6 bases at V and 7 bases at J; junction bases unmatched: 9. Looked up from germline, CDR1 is SGHTA and CDR2 is FQGNSA. Written as DNA, the CDR3 is TGTGCCAGCAGGGGGGACAGTCAGATAAATGAGCAGTTCTTC. This encodes CASRGDSQINEQFF.

Details on this clone: The same CDR3 arises from other DNA sequences in this sample as well. The gene calls are TRBV9 and TRBJ2-7; 10 bases align to TRBD2. Per the germline V gene, CDR1 is SGDLS and CDR2 is YYNGEE. After removal of 0 bases from V and 4 bases from J, the junction contained 1 base not matched to a gene. The CDR3 has 14 residues. CDR3 sequence reads: CASSVGTSGYEQYF. CDR3 in DNA: TGTGCCAGCAGCGTAGGGACTAGCGGATACGAGCAGTACTTC. The full variable domain, in which reference TRBV9 and TRBJ2-7 provide the parts outside the CDR3, is DSGVTQTPKHLITATGQRVTLRCSPRSGDLSVYWYQQSLDQGLQFLIQYYNGEERAKGNILERFSAQQFPDLHSELNLSSLELGDSALYFCASSVGTSGYEQYFGPGTRLTVT.